What follows are 15 T cell receptor beta chains derived from one specimen sequenced in a study of T cells after yellow fever vaccination. A single record per CDR3 protein comes from TCRdb applying MiXCR to the 5' RACE reads. This table has 500,000 to 650,000 distinct CDR3 sequences, over 9% appearing once. Sample: PBMCs, taken on the day of the yellow fever booster vaccination. These receptor sequences come from a man between 25 and 39 years old who received the YFV17D yellow fever vaccine.

At least ten counts were recorded for this clonotype. The chain recombines TRBV20-1 with TRBJ2-3; no reliable D call. CDR1 DFQATT and CDR2 SNEGSKA come from the germline V gene (reference sequence). The CDR3 covers 11 residues. Trimming pared 2 bases from V and 2 bases from J, leaving 2 bases between. The CDR3 DNA follows: TGCAGTGCTAGACCCACAGATACGCAGTATTTT. This gives the protein CSARPTDTQYF.

The rearrangement joins TRBV7-8 to TRBJ2-5; TRBD2 matches at 8 bases. The trim removed 6 bases at V and 2 bases at J, leaving 8 bases unmatched. Germline V gives CDR1 SGHVS, CDR2 FQNEAQ. The CDR3 length is 15 residues. The DNA for the CDR3 is TGTGCCAGCAGGTTTAGCGGGGCGGGGCAAGAGACCCAGTACTTC. This translates into CASRFSGAGQETQYF. The variable domain in full, with the rest retrieved from reference TRBV7-8 and TRBJ2-5, is GAGVSQSPRYKVAKRGQDVALRCDPISGHVSLFWYQQALGQGPEFLTYFQNEAQLDKSGLPSDRFFAERPEGSVSTLKIQRTQQEDSAVYLCASRFSGAGQETQYFGPGTRLLVL.

This clonotype was counted ten times or more. V is TRBV5-6 and J is TRBJ2-1; D gene unclear. V lost 4 bases and J lost 5, with 10 bases in between. This CDR3 has 13 amino acids. Germline lookup yields CDR1 SGHDT and CDR2 YYEEEE. The CDR3 here is CASSGTAHNEQFF. DNA of the CDR3: TGTGCCAGCAGCGGTACGGCGCACAATGAGCAGTTCTTC.

This clonotype was observed a few times. This chain links TRBV29-1 with TRBJ2-5; D uncertain. In germline, CDR1 is SQVTM, CDR2 ANQGSEA. Trimming removed 5 bases at V and 5 bases at J, with 15 bases between. The CDR3 is made up of 13 amino acids. The CDR3 DNA sequence: TGCAGCGTTAACATTTGGAAGGTGGAGACCCAGTACTTC. Residues: CSVNIWKVETQYF.

The chain has TRBV12-3 or TRBV12-4 and TRBJ2-1, with D perhaps being TRBD1 or TRBD2 (5 bases each). Deletions cut 3 bases from V and 12 bases from J, with 15 bases between. This CDR3 region has 13 residues. The CDR3 sequence: CASSFGTSRGQFF. CDR3 DNA: TGTGCCAGCAGTTTTGGGACCTCAAGAGGGCAGTTCTTC.

The chain carries TRBV20-1 and TRBJ2-2, with D possibly TRBD2 on 6 matching bases. Germline CDR1 DFQATT, CDR2 SNEGSKA (reference sequence). V shed 6 bases and J shed 3 bases, with 14 bases lying between them. CDR3 length: 14 amino acids. CDR3 nucleotide sequence: TGCAGTGCCTCCGGGACTTGGGACACCGGGGAGCTGTTTTTT. Its translation is CSASGTWDTGELFF.

In its sample, this clonotype was seen many times. This chain uses TRBV7-3 with TRBJ2-1; 7 bases are a match to TRBD2. The CDR3 has 17 amino acids. CDR1 SGHTA and CDR2 FQGTGA come from the germline V gene. The trim removed 1 base at V and 6 bases at J, leaving 12 bases unmatched. The CDR3 protein is CASSLKVLGRASNEQFF. As DNA, the CDR3 is TGTGCCAGCAGCTTAAAAGTTCTAGGGAGGGCGAGCAATGAGCAGTTCTTC.

In its sample, this clonotype was seen a few times. The genes are TRBV15 and TRBJ1-4; D is unclear. The CDR3 totals 16 residues. Germline assignment: CDR1 LNHNV and CDR2 YYDKDF (reference sequence). Trimming shortened V by 3 bases and J by 4 bases, and 15 bases separated the two germline ends. The CDR3 is CATSRNGRQINEKLFF. In DNA, the CDR3 is TGTGCCACCAGCAGGAACGGGCGGCAGATTAATGAAAAACTGTTTTTT.

There are many counts of this clonotype. The chain recombines TRBV5-6 with TRBJ2-5; D is perhaps TRBD1 (5 bases). CDR1 is SGHDT and CDR2 is YYEEEE in the germline V gene. This CDR3 spans 14 amino acids. Trimming removed 1 base at V and 5 bases at J, with 12 bases between. The DNA for the CDR3 is TGTGCCAGCAGCTTGTCTCTGGCAGGGGAGACCCAGTACTTC. The encoded protein is CASSLSLAGETQYF.

About this clonotype itself: Mismatch with germline at one junction end may stem from a read error. The chain combines TRBV2 with TRBJ2-3; 9 nucleotides align to TRBD2. Germline CDR1 reads SNHLY; CDR2 reads FYNNEI. This CDR3 is built from 18 residues. CDR3: CTSSLTAGGPRGADTQYF. Written as DNA, the CDR3 is TGTACCAGCAGTTTAACAGCGGGAGGCCCCAGAGGGGCAGATACGCAGTATTTT. The full variable domain, with the rest looked up from reference TRBV2 and TRBJ2-3, is EPEVTQTPSHQVTQMGQEVILRCVPISNHLYFYWYRQILGQKVEFLVSFYNNEISEKSEIFDDQFSVERPDGSNFTLKIRSTKLEDSAMYFCTSSLTAGGPRGADTQYFGPGTRLTVL.

This clonotype occurred a few times. The chain uses TRBV6-9 and TRBJ1-2; D is ambiguous. Trimming stripped 2 bases from V and 3 bases from J, with 10 bases between. Germline V gene sequence: CDR1 MNHGY, CDR2 SVAAGI. The length of the CDR3 is 14 residues. The CDR3 loop is CASSYGESDYGYTF. The CDR3 DNA reads as TGTGCCAGCAGTTATGGGGAGAGTGACTATGGCTACACCTTC.

This clonotype was counted a few times. The J gene is TRBJ1-4, the V gene TRBV4-3; no clear D. Germline loops: CDR1 LGHNA, CDR2 YSLEER. The CDR3 is made up of 13 amino acids. V was clipped by 1 base and J by 8 bases, with 8 bases between them. The CDR3 sequence: CASSQAGAEKLFF. The CDR3 region has the DNA TGCGCCAGCAGCCAAGCCGGCGCCGAAAAACTGTTTTTT.

The table lists this clonotype with many counts. The chain is built from TRBV7-9 and TRBJ1-2; D is unresolved. Germline lookup yields CDR1 SEHNR and CDR2 FQNEAQ (reference sequence). V dropped 1 base and J dropped 2 bases, with 5 bases sitting between them. This CDR3 contains 13 residues. CDR3 nucleotides: TGTGCCAGCAGCTTAGTCGTGAACTATGGCTACACCTTC. It codes for CASSLVVNYGYTF. The complete variable domain, with remaining parts taken from reference TRBV7-9 and TRBJ1-2, reads DTGVSQNPRHKITKRGQNVTFRCDPISEHNRLYWYRQTLGQGPEFLTYFQNEAQLEKSRLLSDRFSAERPKGSFSTLEIQRTEQGDSAMYLCASSLVVNYGYTFGSGTRLTVV.

The chain is built from TRBV7-2 and TRBJ1-5, with a weak D call TRBD1 (6 bases). The CDR3 sequence is 16 residues long. The germline V gene has CDR1 SGHTA and CDR2 FQGNSA. V was shortened by 1 base and J by 6 bases, with 16 bases between the two germline ends. The CDR3 region is CASSLVAQGAAQPQHF. Here the CDR3 DNA reads TGTGCCAGCAGCTTAGTAGCACAGGGCGCCGCTCAGCCCCAGCATTTT.

This clonotype has a handful of counts. The chain uses TRBV25-1 and TRBJ2-5; the D gene is possibly TRBD2 (6 bases). The CDR3 runs to 16 residues. The ends were cut back, 7 bases at V and 3 bases at J, with 21 bases in the middle. Germline V gene sequence: CDR1 MGHDK, CDR2 SYGVNS. The chain's CDR3 is CASTLVGGGREETQYF. The CDR3 region has the DNA TGTGCCAGCACCCTCGTCGGGGGTGGAAGGGAAGAGACCCAGTACTTC.